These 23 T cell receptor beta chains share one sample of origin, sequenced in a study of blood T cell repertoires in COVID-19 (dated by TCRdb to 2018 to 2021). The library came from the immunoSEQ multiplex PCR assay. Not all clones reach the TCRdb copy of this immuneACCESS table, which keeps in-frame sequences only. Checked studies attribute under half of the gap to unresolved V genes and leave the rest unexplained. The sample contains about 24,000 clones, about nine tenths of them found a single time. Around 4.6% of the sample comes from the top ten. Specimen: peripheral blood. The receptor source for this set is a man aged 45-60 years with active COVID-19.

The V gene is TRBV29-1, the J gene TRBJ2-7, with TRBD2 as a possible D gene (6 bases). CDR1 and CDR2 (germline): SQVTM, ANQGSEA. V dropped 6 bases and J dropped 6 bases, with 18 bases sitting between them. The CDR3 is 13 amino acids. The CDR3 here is CSVRRGEVGEQYF. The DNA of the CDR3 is TGCAGCGTAAGGAGGGGCGAGGTAGGCGAGCAGTACTTC.

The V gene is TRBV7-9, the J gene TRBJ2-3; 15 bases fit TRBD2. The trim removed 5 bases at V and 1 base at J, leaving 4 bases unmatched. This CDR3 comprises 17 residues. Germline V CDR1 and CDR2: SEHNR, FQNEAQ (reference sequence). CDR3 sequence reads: CASSLRTSGGGTDTQYF. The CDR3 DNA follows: TGTGCCAGCAGCCTCCGGACTAGCGGGGGGGGCACAGATACGCAGTATTTT.

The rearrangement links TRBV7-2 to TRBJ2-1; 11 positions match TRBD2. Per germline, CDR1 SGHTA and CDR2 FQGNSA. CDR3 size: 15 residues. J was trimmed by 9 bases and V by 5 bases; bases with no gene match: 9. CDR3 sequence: CASSISGGARIEQFF. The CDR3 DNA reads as TGTGCCAGCAGCATTAGCGGGGGGGCCCGAATTGAGCAGTTCTTC.

In nucleotides, the CDR3 is TGTGCCAGCAGCTTATGGTCCTCTAGCGGGAGGGATGAGCAGTTCTTC. Translating gives CASSLWSSSGRDEQFF. This chain connects TRBV7-3 to TRBJ2-1; 12 nucleotides agree with TRBD2. The V gene end was trimmed by 2 bases and the J gene end by 8 bases; junction bases not matched to a gene: 7. This CDR3 has 16 residues. From germline, CDR1 is SGHTA and CDR2 FQGTGA. The whole variable domain, filled in from reference TRBV7-3 and TRBJ2-1, reads GAGVSQTPSNKVTEKGKYVELRCDPISGHTALYWYRQSLGQGPEFLIYFQGTGAADDSGLPNDRFFAVRPEGSVSTLKIQRTERGDSAVYLCASSLWSSSGRDEQFFGPGTRLTVL.

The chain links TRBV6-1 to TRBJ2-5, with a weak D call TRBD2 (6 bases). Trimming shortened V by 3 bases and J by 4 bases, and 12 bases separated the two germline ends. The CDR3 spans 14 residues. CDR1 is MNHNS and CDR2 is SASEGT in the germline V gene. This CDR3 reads CASSEGGFRETQYF. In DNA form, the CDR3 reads TGTGCCAGCAGTGAGGGGGGATTTCGAGAGACCCAGTACTTC.

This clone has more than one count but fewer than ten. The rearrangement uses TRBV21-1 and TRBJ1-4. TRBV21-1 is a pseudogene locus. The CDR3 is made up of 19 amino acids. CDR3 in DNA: TGTGCCAGCAGCAAAAACGAGGTGCTCTCCGGCCCCAAGCCCGAAAAACTGTTTTTT. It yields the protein CASSKNEVLSGPKPEKLFF.

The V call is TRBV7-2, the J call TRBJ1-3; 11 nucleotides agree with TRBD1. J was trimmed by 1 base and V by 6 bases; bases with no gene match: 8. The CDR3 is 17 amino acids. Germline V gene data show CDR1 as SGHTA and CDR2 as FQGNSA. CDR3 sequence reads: CASSFKGQGVSGNTIYF. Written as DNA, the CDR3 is TGTGCCAGCAGTTTTAAGGGACAGGGGGTTTCTGGAAACACCATATATTTT.

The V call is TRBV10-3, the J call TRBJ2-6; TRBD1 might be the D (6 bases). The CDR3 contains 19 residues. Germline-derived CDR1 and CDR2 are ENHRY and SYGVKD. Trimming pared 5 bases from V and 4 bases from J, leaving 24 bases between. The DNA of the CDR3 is TGTGCCATCAGTAGTCTCAGGACAGCGCCGTCTGGGGGGGCCAACGTCCTGACTTTC. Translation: CAISSLRTAPSGGANVLTF.

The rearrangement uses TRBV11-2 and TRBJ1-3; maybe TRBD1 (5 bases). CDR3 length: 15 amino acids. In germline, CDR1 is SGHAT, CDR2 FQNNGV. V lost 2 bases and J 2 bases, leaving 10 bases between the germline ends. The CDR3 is CASSLSGRAGNTIYF. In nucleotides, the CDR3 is TGTGCCAGCAGCTTATCCGGCAGGGCTGGAAACACCATATATTTT.

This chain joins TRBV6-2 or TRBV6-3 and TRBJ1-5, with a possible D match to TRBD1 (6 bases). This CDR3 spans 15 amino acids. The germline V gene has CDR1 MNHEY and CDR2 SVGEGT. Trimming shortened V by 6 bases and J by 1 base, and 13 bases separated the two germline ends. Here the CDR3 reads CASSHNRDSNQPQHF. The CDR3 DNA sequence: TGTGCCAGCAGCCATAACAGGGACAGCAATCAGCCCCAGCATTTT.

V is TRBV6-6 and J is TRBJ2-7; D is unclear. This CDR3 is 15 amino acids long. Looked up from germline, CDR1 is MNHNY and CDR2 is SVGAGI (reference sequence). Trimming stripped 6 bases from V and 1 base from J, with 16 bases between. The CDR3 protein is CASSDPPGGSYEQYF. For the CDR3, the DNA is TGTGCCAGCAGCGACCCCCCGGGTGGGTCCTACGAGCAGTACTTC.

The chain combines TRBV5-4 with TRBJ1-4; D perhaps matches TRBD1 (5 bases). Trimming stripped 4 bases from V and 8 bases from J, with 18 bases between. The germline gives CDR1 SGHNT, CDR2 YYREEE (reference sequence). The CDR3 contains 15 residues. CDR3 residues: CASSQGAQGREKLFF. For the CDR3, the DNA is TGTGCCAGCAGCCAAGGCGCGCAGGGCCGGGAAAAACTGTTTTTT.

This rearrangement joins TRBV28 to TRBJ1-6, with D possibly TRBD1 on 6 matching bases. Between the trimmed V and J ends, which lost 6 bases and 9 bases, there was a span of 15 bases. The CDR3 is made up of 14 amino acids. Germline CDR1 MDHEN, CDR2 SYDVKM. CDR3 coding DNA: TGTGCCAGCAGACCACTCAGGGGATCTTCACCCCTCCACTTT. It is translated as CASRPLRGSSPLHF. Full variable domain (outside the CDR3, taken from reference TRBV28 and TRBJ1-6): DVKVTQSSRYLVKRTGEKVFLECVQDMDHENMFWYRQDPGLGLRLIYFSYDVKMKEKGDIPEGYSVSREKKERFSLILESASTNQTSMYLCASRPLRGSSPLHFGNGTRLTVT.

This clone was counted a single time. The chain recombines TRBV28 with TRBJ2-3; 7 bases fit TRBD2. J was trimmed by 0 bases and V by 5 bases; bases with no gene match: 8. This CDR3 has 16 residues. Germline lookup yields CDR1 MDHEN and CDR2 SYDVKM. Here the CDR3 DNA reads TGTGCCAGCAGTCTCCCTGGAGCGGGGAGCACAGATACGCAGTATTTT. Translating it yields CASSLPGAGSTDTQYF. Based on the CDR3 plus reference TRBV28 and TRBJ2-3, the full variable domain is DVKVTQSSRYLVKRTGEKVFLECVQDMDHENMFWYRQDPGLGLRLIYFSYDVKMKEKGDIPEGYSVSREKKERFSLILESASTNQTSMYLCASSLPGAGSTDTQYFGPGTRLTVL.

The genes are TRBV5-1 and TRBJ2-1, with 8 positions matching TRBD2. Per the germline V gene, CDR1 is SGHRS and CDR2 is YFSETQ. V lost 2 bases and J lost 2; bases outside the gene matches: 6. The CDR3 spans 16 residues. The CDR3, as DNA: TGCGCCAGCAGCTTAGCGGGGGAACCGGCCTACAATGAGCAGTTCTTC. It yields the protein CASSLAGEPAYNEQFF.

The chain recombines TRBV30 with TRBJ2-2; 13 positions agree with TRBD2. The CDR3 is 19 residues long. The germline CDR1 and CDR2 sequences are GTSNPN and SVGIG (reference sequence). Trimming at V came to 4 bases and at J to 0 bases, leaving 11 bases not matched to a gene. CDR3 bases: TGTGCCTGGAACCCCACGAAGGGACTAGCGGGAACGAACACCGGGGAGCTGTTTTTT. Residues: CAWNPTKGLAGTNTGELFF. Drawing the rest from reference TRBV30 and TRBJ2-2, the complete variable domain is SQTIHQWPATLVQPVGSPLSLECTVEGTSNPNLYWYRQAAGRGLQLLFYSVGIGQISSEVPQNLSASRPQDRQFILSSKKLLLSDSGFYLCAWNPTKGLAGTNTGELFFGEGSRLTVL.

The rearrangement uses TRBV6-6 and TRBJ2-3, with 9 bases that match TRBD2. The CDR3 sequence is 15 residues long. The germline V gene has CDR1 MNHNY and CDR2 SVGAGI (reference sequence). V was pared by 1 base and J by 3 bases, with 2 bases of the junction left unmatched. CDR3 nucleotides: TGTGCCAGCAGTTACTTCCTAGCGGGGACAGATACGCAGTATTTT. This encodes CASSYFLAGTDTQYF.

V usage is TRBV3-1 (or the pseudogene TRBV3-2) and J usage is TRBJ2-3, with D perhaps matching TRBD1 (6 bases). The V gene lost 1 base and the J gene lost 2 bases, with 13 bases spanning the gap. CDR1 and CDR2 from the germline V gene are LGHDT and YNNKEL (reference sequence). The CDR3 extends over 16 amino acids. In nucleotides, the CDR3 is TGTGCCAGCAGCCAAGGCGAGACAGGATACACAGATACGCAGTATTTT. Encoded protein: CASSQGETGYTDTQYF.

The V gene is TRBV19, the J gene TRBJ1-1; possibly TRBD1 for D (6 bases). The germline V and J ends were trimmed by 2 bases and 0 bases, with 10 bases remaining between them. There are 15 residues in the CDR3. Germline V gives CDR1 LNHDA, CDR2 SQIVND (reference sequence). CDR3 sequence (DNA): TGTGCCAGTAGTATACGTCCAGGGGTGAACACTGAAGCTTTCTTT. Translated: CASSIRPGVNTEAFF.

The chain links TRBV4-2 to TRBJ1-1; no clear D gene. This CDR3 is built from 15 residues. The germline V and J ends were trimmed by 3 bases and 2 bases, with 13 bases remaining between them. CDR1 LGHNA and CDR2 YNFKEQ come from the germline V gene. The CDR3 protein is CASSHLLGENTEAFF. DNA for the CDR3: TGTGCCAGCAGCCATCTTCTCGGTGAAAACACTGAAGCTTTCTTT.

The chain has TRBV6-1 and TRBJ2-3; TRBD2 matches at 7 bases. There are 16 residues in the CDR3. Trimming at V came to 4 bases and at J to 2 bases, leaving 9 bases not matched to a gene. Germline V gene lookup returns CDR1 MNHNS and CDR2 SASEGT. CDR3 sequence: CASSVTSGRATDTQYF. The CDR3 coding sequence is TGTGCCAGCAGTGTCACCTCGGGGAGGGCCACAGATACGCAGTATTTT.

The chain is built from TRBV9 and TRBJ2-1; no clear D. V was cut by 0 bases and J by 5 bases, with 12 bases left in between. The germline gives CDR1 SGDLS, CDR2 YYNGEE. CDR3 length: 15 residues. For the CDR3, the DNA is TGTGCCAGCAGCGTAGAAGGCCGCGAGGACAATGAGCAGTTCTTC. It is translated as CASSVEGREDNEQFF.

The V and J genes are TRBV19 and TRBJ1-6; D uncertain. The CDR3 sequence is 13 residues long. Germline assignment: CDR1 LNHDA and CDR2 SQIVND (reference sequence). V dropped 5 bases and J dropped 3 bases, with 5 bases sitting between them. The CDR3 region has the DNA TGTGCCAGTAGTCCGGGCTATAATTCACCCCTCCACTTT. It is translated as CASSPGYNSPLHF. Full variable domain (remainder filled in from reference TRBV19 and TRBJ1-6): DGGITQSPKYLFRKEGQNVTLSCEQNLNHDAMYWYRQDPGQGLRLIYYSQIVNDFQKGDIAEGYSVSREKKESFPLTVTSAQKNPTAFYLCASSPGYNSPLHFGNGTRLTVT.